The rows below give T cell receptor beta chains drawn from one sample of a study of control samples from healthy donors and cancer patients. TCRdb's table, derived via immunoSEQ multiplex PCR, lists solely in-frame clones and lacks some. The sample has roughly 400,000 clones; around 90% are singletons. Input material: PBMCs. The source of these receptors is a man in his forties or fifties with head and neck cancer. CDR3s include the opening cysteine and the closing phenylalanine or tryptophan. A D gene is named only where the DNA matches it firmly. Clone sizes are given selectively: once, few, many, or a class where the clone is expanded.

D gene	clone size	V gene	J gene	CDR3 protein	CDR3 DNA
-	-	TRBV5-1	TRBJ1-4	CASSTTGALFNEKLFF	TGCGCCAGCAGCACGACAGGAGCCCTCTTTAATGAAAAACTGTTTTTT
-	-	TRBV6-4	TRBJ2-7	CASIRPGLSSYEQYF	TGTGCCAGCATTAGACCGGGACTCTCCTCCTACGAGCAGTACTTC
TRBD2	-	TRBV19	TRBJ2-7	CASSPRSQRGDEQYF	TGTGCCAGTAGTCCCAGATCACAACGGGGGGACGAGCAGTACTTC
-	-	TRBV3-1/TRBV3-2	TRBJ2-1	CASSQDFLVIGEQFF	TGTGCCAGCAGCCAAGATTTCCTAGTCATAGGTGAGCAGTTCTTC
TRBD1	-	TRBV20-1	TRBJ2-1	CSASVVAGGFFYNEQFF	TGCAGTGCTAGTGTCGTGGCAGGGGGATTTTTCTACAATGAGCAGTTCTTC
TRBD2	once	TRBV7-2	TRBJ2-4	CASSIILAGPRGIQYF	TGTGCCAGCAGCATAATCTTAGCGGGCCCGAGAGGCATTCAGTACTTC
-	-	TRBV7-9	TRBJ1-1	CATSTRTGNTEAFF	TGTGCCACCTCAACCCGGACGGGGAACACTGAAGCTTTCTTT
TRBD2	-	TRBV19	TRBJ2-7	CASSTGLAATSYEQYF	TGTGCCAGTAGTACCGGACTAGCGGCAACCTCCTACGAGCAGTACTTC
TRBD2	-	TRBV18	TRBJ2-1	CASSHAGTSGGLEQFF	TGTGCCAGCTCTCACGCCGGGACTAGCGGAGGGCTTGAGCAGTTCTTC
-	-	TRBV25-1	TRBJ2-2	CASSVRATGELFF	TGTGCCAGCAGTGTCCGTGCAACCGGGGAGCTGTTTTTT
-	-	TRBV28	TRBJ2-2	CASRGPNTGELFF	TGTGCCAGCAGGGGGCCGAACACCGGGGAGCTGTTTTTT
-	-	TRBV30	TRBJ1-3	CAWSPWTGSGNTIYF	TGTGCCTGGAGTCCCTGGACGGGCTCTGGAAACACCATATATTTT
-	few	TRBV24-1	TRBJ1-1	CATSDSTFTEAFF	TGTGCCACCAGTGACTCGACATTTACTGAAGCTTTCTTT
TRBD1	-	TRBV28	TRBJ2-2	CASRGQAALTGELFF	TGTGCCAGCAGAGGACAGGCCGCACTTACTGGGGAGCTGTTTTTT
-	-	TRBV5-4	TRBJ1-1	CASSFDLPSGSTEAFF	TGTGCCAGCAGTTTCGACTTACCATCAGGGTCCACTGAAGCTTTCTTT
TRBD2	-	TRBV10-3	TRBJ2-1	CAISEITSGINGEQFF	TGTGCCATCAGTGAGATTACTAGCGGGATAAATGGTGAGCAGTTCTTC
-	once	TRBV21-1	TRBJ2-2	CASSKAGDWTSNTGELFF	TGTGCCAGCAGCAAAGCTGGGGACTGGACATCGAACACCGGGGAGCTGTTTTTT
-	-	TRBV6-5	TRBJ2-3	CASSPVVGPTDTQYF	TGTGCCAGCAGTCCCGTAGTAGGCCCGACAGATACGCAGTATTTT
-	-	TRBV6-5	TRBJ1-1	CASSYGAVNTEAFF	TGTGCCAGCAGTTACGGGGCGGTGAACACTGAAGCTTTCTTT
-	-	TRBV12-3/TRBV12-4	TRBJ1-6	CASSSQSSLHF	TGTGCCAGCAGTAGCCAGTCTTCCCTCCACTTT
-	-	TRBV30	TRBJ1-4	CAWRDQNESSEKLFF	TGTGCCTGGAGAGACCAGAATGAAAGTAGTGAAAAACTGTTTTTT
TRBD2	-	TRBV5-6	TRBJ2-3	CASSIGTSGSGGFTDTQYF	TGTGCCAGCAGCATAGGGACTAGCGGGAGCGGGGGGTTCACAGATACGCAGTATTTT
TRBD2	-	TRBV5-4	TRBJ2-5	CASSRTSGRGETQYF	TGTGCCAGCAGTCGGACTAGCGGGAGGGGGGAGACCCAGTACTTC
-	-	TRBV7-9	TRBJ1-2	CASSPSSEVYGYTF	TGTGCCAGCAGCCCTAGTTCGGAGGTCTATGGCTACACCTTC
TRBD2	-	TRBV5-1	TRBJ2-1	CASSLGRTSSYNEQFF	TGCGCCAGCAGCTTGGGTAGGACTAGCTCCTACAATGAGCAGTTCTTC
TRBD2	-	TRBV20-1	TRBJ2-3	CSASERAGGLTDTQYF	TGCAGTGCTAGTGAGAGAGCGGGGGGCCTGACAGATACGCAGTATTTT
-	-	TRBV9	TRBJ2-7	CASSVQATGVYEQYF	TGTGCCAGCAGCGTACAGGCCACGGGTGTCTACGAGCAGTACTTC
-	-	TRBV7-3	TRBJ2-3	CASSLSTDTQYF	TGTGCCAGCAGCTTATCCACAGATACGCAGTATTTT
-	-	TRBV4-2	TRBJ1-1	CASSQGAAGGEAFF	TGTGCCAGCAGCCAAGGGGCGGCTGGGGGGGAAGCTTTCTTT
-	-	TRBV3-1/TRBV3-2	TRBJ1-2	CASSQVARTNYGYTF	TGTGCCAGCAGCCAAGTTGCTCGAACTAACTATGGCTACACCTTC
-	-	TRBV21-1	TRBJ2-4	CASSNRTGENKNIQYF	TGTGCCAGCAGCAACAGGACAGGAGAAAACAAAAACATTCAGTACTTC
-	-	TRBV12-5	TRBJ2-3	CASGLVLGPHTDTQYF	TGTGCTAGTGGTTTGGTACTGGGGCCACACACAGATACGCAGTATTTT
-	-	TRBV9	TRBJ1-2	CASRRREGGYTF	TGTGCCTCCCGGAGGAGGGAGGGAGGCTACACCTTC
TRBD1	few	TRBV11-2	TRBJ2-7	CASSPRTGAVSYEQYF	TGTGCCAGCAGCCCCCGGACAGGGGCGGTCTCCTACGAGCAGTACTTC
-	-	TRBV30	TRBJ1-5	CAWSPLGQAANQPQHF	TGTGCCTGGAGCCCATTGGGGCAAGCGGCTAATCAGCCCCAGCATTTT
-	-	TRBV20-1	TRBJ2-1	CSASPRGVPGEEQFF	TGCAGTGCTAGTCCCCGCGGGGTCCCCGGGGAGGAGCAGTTCTTC
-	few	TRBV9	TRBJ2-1	CASSVRAQPYGNEQFF	TGTGCCAGCAGCGTAAGGGCACAACCTTACGGCAATGAGCAGTTCTTC
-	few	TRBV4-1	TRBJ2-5	CASSPALRTAQETQYF	TGCGCCAGCAGCCCCGCATTGAGGACAGCACAAGAGACCCAGTACTTC
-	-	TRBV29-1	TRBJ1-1	CSVRTVNTEAFF	TGCAGCGTTAGGACGGTGAACACTGAAGCTTTCTTT
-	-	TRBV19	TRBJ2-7	CASSTDGESYEQYF	TGTGCCAGTAGTACGGACGGAGAATCCTACGAGCAGTACTTC
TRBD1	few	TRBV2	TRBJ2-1	CASVSQGVVDNEQFF	TGTGCCAGCGTGAGTCAGGGGGTAGTGGACAATGAGCAGTTCTTC
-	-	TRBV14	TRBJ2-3	CASSQDGLRGTDTQYF	TGTGCCAGCAGCCAAGACGGCCTACGGGGCACAGATACGCAGTATTTT
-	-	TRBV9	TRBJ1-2	CASSASLGGQRYGYTF	TGTGCCAGCAGCGCCTCGCTCGGGGGCCAGCGCTATGGCTACACCTTC
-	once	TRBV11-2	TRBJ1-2	CASSSDPGLDYGYTF	TGTGCCAGCAGCTCGGACCCAGGGCTTGATTATGGCTACACCTTC
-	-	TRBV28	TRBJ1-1	CASSLVYRMNTEAFF	TGTGCCAGCAGTTTAGTATACAGAATGAACACTGAAGCTTTCTTT